The 20 T cell receptor beta chains listed next were all sequenced from one sample in a study of beta chain features in type 1 diabetes. Expressed TCRB transcripts were sequenced after all isolated RNA was converted to cDNA. This table comes from immunoSEQ multiplex PCR, and its TCRdb copy is limited to in-frame clones, with some not included. The sample lists about 620,000 clones, roughly 16% occurring once. Sequencing was performed on naive CD4+ T cells from blood. Receptor source: a man aged 18 to 29 in good health.

This clone was detected a few times. The identical CDR3 is also encoded by other nucleotide sequences in the sample. V and J are TRBV18 and TRBJ2-3; D is uncertain. V lost 3 bases to trimming and J lost 0 bases, with 4 bases between them. CDR1 and CDR2 from the germline V gene are KGHSH and LQKENI. The CDR3 is made up of 13 amino acids. CDR3 sequence: CASSPSSTDTQYF. CDR3 sequence (DNA): TGTGCCAGCTCACCCTCTAGCACAGATACGCAGTATTTT.

The chain employs TRBV15 and TRBJ2-3, with D unresolved. V lost 5 bases, J lost 1 base, and 13 bases lay in between. The CDR3 runs 15 residues. Germline V gene sequence: CDR1 LNHNV, CDR2 YYDKDF (reference sequence). This chain's CDR3 is CATSLRTEGTDTQYF. Here the CDR3 DNA reads TGTGCCACCAGCCTGCGAACAGAAGGCACAGATACGCAGTATTTT. The complete variable domain, with remaining parts taken from reference TRBV15 and TRBJ2-3, reads DAMVIQNPRYQVTQFGKPVTLSCSQTLNHNVMYWYQQKSSQAPKLLFHYYDKDFNNEADTPDNFQSRRPNTSFCFLDIRSPGLGDTAMYLCATSLRTEGTDTQYFGPGTRLTVL.

This clone has a handful of counts. The rearrangement uses TRBV2 and TRBJ1-1; possibly TRBD1 for D (6 bases). CDR3 size: 15 residues. Trimming removed 4 bases at V and 7 bases at J, with 19 bases between. Germline V gene data show CDR1 as SNHLY and CDR2 as FYNNEI. The CDR3 here is CASSGGATQNGEAFF. In nucleotides, the CDR3 is TGTGCCAGCAGTGGGGGGGCAACTCAGAATGGTGAAGCTTTCTTT.

The rearrangement links TRBV25-1 to TRBJ1-2; D is unclear. Germline CDR1 reads MGHDK; CDR2 reads SYGVNS. The V end lost 3 bases, the J end lost 8 bases, and 13 bases lay between the germline ends. This CDR3 region has 13 residues. The CDR3: CASSDPEEWGYTF. The CDR3 nucleotides read TGTGCCAGCAGTGACCCGGAGGAATGGGGCTACACCTTC.

In its sample, this clone was seen a few times. The chain carries TRBV6-5 and TRBJ1-2, with 12 bases fitting TRBD1. Germline CDR1 and CDR2: MNHEY and SVGAGI. Trimming at V came to 6 bases and at J to 4 bases, leaving 6 bases not matched to a gene. The CDR3 runs to 15 residues. This CDR3 reads CASSPGTGGIYGYTF. The CDR3 coding sequence is TGTGCCAGCAGCCCGGGGACAGGGGGCATCTATGGCTACACCTTC.

This clone was observed a few times. The V gene is TRBV28, the J gene TRBJ1-2; 8 nucleotides agree with TRBD1. J lost 8 bases, V lost 5 bases, and 7 bases had no gene match. Germline lookup yields CDR1 MDHEN and CDR2 SYDVKM. The CDR3 extends over 13 amino acids. CDR3 region: CASSMDRARGYTF. CDR3 bases: TGTGCCAGCAGTATGGACAGGGCGCGCGGCTACACCTTC.

This clone was seen only a few times. V is TRBV7-9 and J is TRBJ2-7; D not certain. CDR1 and CDR2 from the germline V gene are SEHNR and FQNEAQ (reference sequence). The CDR3 consists of 14 residues. V was shortened by 2 bases and J by 3 bases, with 11 bases between the two germline ends. DNA of the CDR3: TGTGCCAGCAGCTTATCTACCGGAAACTACGAGCAGTACTTC. This codes for CASSLSTGNYEQYF.

This clone was counted a few times. V is TRBV28 and J is TRBJ2-1, with TRBD2 as a possible D gene (6 bases). Trimming cost V 7 bases and J 0 bases, with 22 bases left between them. The CDR3 loop spans 18 amino acids. Germline-derived CDR1 and CDR2 are MDHEN and SYDVKM. In DNA, the CDR3 is TGTGCCAGCAACCCCACTTCTTCTAGCGATTACTCCTACAATGAGCAGTTCTTC. As protein: CASNPTSSSDYSYNEQFF. Combining the CDR3 with reference TRBV28 and TRBJ2-1 gives the whole variable domain DVKVTQSSRYLVKRTGEKVFLECVQDMDHENMFWYRQDPGLGLRLIYFSYDVKMKEKGDIPEGYSVSREKKERFSLILESASTNQTSMYLCASNPTSSSDYSYNEQFFGPGTRLTVL.

The V and J genes are TRBV4-3 and TRBJ1-6; TRBD1 matches at 7 bases. In germline, CDR1 is LGHNA, CDR2 YSLEER. The CDR3 consists of 16 residues. V lost 3 bases, J lost 10 bases, and 12 bases stayed unmatched. CDR3 nucleotide sequence: TGCGCCAGCAGCCACTATTCGACAGGGCCCAGCTCACCCCTCCACTTT. Protein product: CASSHYSTGPSSPLHF.

The gene calls are TRBV2 and TRBJ1-5; D is unclear. The CDR3 is made up of 13 amino acids. V lost 4 bases to trimming and J lost 6 bases, with 10 bases between them. From germline, CDR1 is SNHLY and CDR2 FYNNEI. Here the CDR3 reads CASSGWDTQPQHF. The CDR3 region has the DNA TGTGCCAGCAGTGGTTGGGATACTCAGCCCCAGCATTTT.

This clone has more than one count but fewer than ten. The J gene is TRBJ2-2, the V gene TRBV27; tentatively, D is TRBD1 or TRBD2 (5 bases each). Trimming cost V 8 bases and J 4 bases, with 17 bases left between them. The CDR3 consists of 15 residues. CDR1 is MNHEY and CDR2 is SMNVEV in the germline V gene (reference sequence). The CDR3 region is CASRGQVLATGELFF. CDR3 nucleotide sequence: TGTGCCAGCCGGGGCCAGGTTTTGGCCACCGGGGAGCTGTTTTTT.

This clone has a handful of counts. The J gene is TRBJ2-7, the V gene TRBV4-3; TRBD1 agrees at 8 bases. Looked up from germline, CDR1 is LGHNA and CDR2 is YSLEER. With V trimmed by 4 bases and J by 2 bases, 7 bases remained unmatched. The CDR3 covers 15 residues. CDR3 protein: CASSRTDRGPYEQYF. CDR3 DNA: TGCGCCAGCAGCCGGACCGACAGGGGCCCCTACGAGCAGTACTTC.

In this sample, this clone turned up a few times. This chain joins TRBV10-3 and TRBJ2-5; TRBD1 agrees at 8 bases. V lost 3 bases, J lost 4 bases, and 1 base stayed unmatched. Germline V CDR1 and CDR2: ENHRY, SYGVKD. The CDR3 totals 13 residues. The CDR3 protein is CAISDDRGETQYF. In DNA, the CDR3 is TGTGCCATCAGTGATGACAGGGGAGAGACCCAGTACTTC.

This clone appeared a few times. V and J are TRBV7-8 and TRBJ2-2; the D gene is possibly TRBD1 (6 bases). The CDR3 extends over 14 amino acids. CDR1 is SGHVS, CDR2 FQNEAQ, per germline. The ends were cut back, 5 bases at V and 0 bases at J, with 7 bases in the middle. CDR3 sequence: CASSRTANTGELFF. CDR3 sequence (DNA): TGTGCCAGCAGCCGGACAGCGAACACCGGGGAGCTGTTTTTT. The whole variable domain, remainder taken from reference TRBV7-8 and TRBJ2-2, is GAGVSQSPRYKVAKRGQDVALRCDPISGHVSLFWYQQALGQGPEFLTYFQNEAQLDKSGLPSDRFFAERPEGSVSTLKIQRTQQEDSAVYLCASSRTANTGELFFGEGSRLTVL.

This clone has more than one count but fewer than ten. This rearrangement joins TRBV7-3 to TRBJ1-4, with D possibly TRBD1 on 6 matching bases. This CDR3 contains 13 residues. V gave up 5 bases and J gave up 5 bases, with 9 bases separating them. Germline CDR1 SGHTA, CDR2 FQGTGA. The CDR3 spells CASSRGQNEKLFF. CDR3 nucleotide sequence: TGTGCCAGCAGCCGCGGACAGAATGAAAAACTGTTTTTT.

The chain has TRBV30 and TRBJ2-5; D not resolved. The J call is doubtful: the DNA matches TRBJ2-7 better. The CDR3 runs to 15 residues. CDR1 and CDR2 (germline): GTSNPN, SVGIG (reference sequence). This CDR3 reads CAWSVPALSSYEQYF. Here the CDR3 DNA reads TGTGCCTGGAGTGTTCCAGCTCTAAGCTCCTACGAGCAGTACTTC.

This clone was detected a few times. This chain connects TRBV7-8 to TRBJ2-5, with a tentative D call TRBD2 (7 bases). This CDR3 has 15 residues. CDR1 is SGHVS, CDR2 FQNEAQ, per germline. V shed 4 bases and J shed 7 bases, with 19 bases lying between them. The CDR3 nucleotides read TGTGCCAGCAGCTCACCGGGGGGCGTCGGTGGGACCCAGTACTTC. This codes for CASSSPGGVGGTQYF.

The genes are TRBV6-5 and TRBJ1-2; no clear D. CDR1 MNHEY and CDR2 SVGAGI come from the germline V gene. The CDR3 has 15 amino acids. Trimming removed 6 bases from V and 4 bases from J, with 18 bases in between. CDR3 DNA sequence: TGTGCCAGCAGCCAGAATGACCGTGGATCCTATGGCTACACCTTC. Translated, it gives CASSQNDRGSYGYTF.

The chain links TRBV4-3 to TRBJ2-1; 13 bases align to TRBD2. Per germline, CDR1 LGHNA and CDR2 YSLEER. V dropped 3 bases and J dropped 4; count of bases not matched to a gene: 6. The CDR3 extends over 17 amino acids. The CDR3 sequence is CASSQARTSGSYNEQFF. The CDR3 DNA sequence: TGCGCCAGCAGCCAGGCTCGGACTAGCGGGAGTTACAATGAGCAGTTCTTC.

This clone was found a few times. The chain uses TRBV28 and TRBJ1-1; a possible D gene is TRBD1 (5 bases). Trimming pared 1 base from V and 10 bases from J, leaving 7 bases between. The germline gives CDR1 MDHEN, CDR2 SYDVKM. The CDR3 is made up of 11 amino acids. Here the CDR3 DNA reads TGTGCCAGCAGTTTATTCCAGGGAGCTTTCTTT. It translates to CASSLFQGAFF.